One and the same sample provided the 17 T cell receptor beta chains below, sequenced in a study of regulatory T cells in long-lasting Graves disease. Combining iRepertoire HTBI primers with Arm-PCR of CDR3 regions, the authors built TCR beta libraries. TCRdb analysed the multiplex PCR reads with MiXCR anew, one entry per CDR3 protein. This sample has roughly 430,000 distinct CDR3 sequences; about 21% occur once, and the top ten carry approximately 15%. The time point was: persistent/refractory GD, antithyroid drugs over 5 years with positive TRAb. Extracted PBMC RNA gave rise to the TCR library. Sample: peripheral blood mononuclear cells (PBMCs), taken when the disease was refractory, from a patient treated with antithyroid drugs. Receptor source: a female donor with Graves disease.

The sample holds many counts of this clonotype. The gene calls are TRBV11-2 and TRBJ2-7; D is undetermined. The CDR3 runs to 17 residues. Germline V gene sequence: CDR1 SGHAT, CDR2 FQNNGV. V was trimmed by 3 bases and J by 2 bases, leaving 20 bases between them. The CDR3 loop is CASSFGIRPAAPYEQYF. The CDR3 DNA follows: TGTGCCAGCAGCTTTGGGATCCGACCCGCGGCCCCCTACGAGCAGTACTTC.

This chain links TRBV27 with TRBJ1-1; D is ambiguous. The CDR3 contains 13 residues. V was shortened by 5 bases and J by 7 bases, with 14 bases between the two germline ends. The germline V gene encodes CDR1 MNHEY and CDR2 SMNVEV (reference sequence). The CDR3 coding sequence is TGTGCCAGCAGTACTGGACCGAGCCATGAAGCTTTCTTT. Its translation is CASSTGPSHEAFF.

The chain links TRBV6-1 to TRBJ2-1; 8 nucleotides match TRBD1. The germline CDR1 and CDR2 sequences are MNHNS and SASEGT. The CDR3 spans 15 residues. V lost 7 bases, J lost 10 bases, and 15 bases stayed unmatched. The CDR3 loop is CASIYGQGVGREQFF. The CDR3 nucleotides are TGTGCCAGCATCTACGGACAGGGAGTGGGTAGAGAGCAGTTCTTC.

This clonotype was found many times. V is TRBV2 and J is TRBJ1-2, with a weak D call TRBD1 (6 bases). The germline V gene has CDR1 SNHLY and CDR2 FYNNEI. The CDR3 runs to 16 residues. V lost 8 bases to trimming and J lost 0 bases, with 19 bases between them. CDR3 in DNA: TGTGCCAGCCAGCGCATGGGACACGATGCTAACTATGGCTACACCTTC. Its protein product is CASQRMGHDANYGYTF.

Only a few counts were recorded for this clonotype. The gene calls are TRBV4-1 and TRBJ2-5, with 7 nucleotides matching TRBD2. J was trimmed by 4 bases and V by 3 bases; bases with no gene match: 20. Germline lookup yields CDR1 MGHRA and CDR2 YSYEKL. This CDR3 has 19 residues. The CDR3 region has the DNA TGCGCCAGCAGCCAGGGACTAATTACTCGCAGGGACGAGAGAGAGACCCAGTACTTC. Its protein product is CASSQGLITRRDERETQYF.

This sequence joins TRBV9 and TRBJ2-5, with 7 bases identical to TRBD2. CDR3 length equals 16 residues. J lost 5 bases, V lost 1 base, and 11 bases had no gene match. The germline CDR1 and CDR2 sequences are SGDLS and YYNGEE. CDR3 in DNA: TGTGCCAGCAGCGTAAATGTGTGGGAGGGCCGGGAGACCCAGTACTTC. Residues: CASSVNVWEGRETQYF.

This clonotype was seen a handful of times. The rearrangement links TRBV19 to TRBJ2-7, with TRBD2 matching over 7 bases. The CDR3 sequence is 16 residues long. J was trimmed by 4 bases and V by 4 bases; bases with no gene match: 13. In germline, CDR1 is LNHDA, CDR2 SQIVND (reference sequence). This chain's CDR3 is CASSKVEGGTKYEQYF. The CDR3 nucleotides are TGTGCCAGTAGTAAGGTGGAGGGCGGGACTAAGTACGAGCAGTACTTC. The whole variable domain, filled in from reference TRBV19 and TRBJ2-7, reads DGGITQSPKYLFRKEGQNVTLSCEQNLNHDAMYWYRQDPGQGLRLIYYSQIVNDFQKGDIAEGYSVSREKKESFPLTVTSAQKNPTAFYLCASSKVEGGTKYEQYFGPGTRLTVT.

This clonotype was found many times. The rearrangement joins TRBV9 to TRBJ1-4, with 7 positions matching TRBD1. CDR3 size: 15 residues. Unmatched junction bases numbered 7, after V lost 3 bases and J lost 5 bases. The germline V gene has CDR1 SGDLS and CDR2 YYNGEE. CDR3 region: CASSAETGRNEKLFF. The CDR3 DNA is TGTGCCAGCAGCGCCGAGACAGGGAGAAATGAAAAACTGTTTTTT.

This clonotype was detected only a few times. The chain carries TRBV7-9 and TRBJ1-2; TRBD1 matches at 7 bases. Per germline, CDR1 SEHNR and CDR2 FQNEAQ (reference sequence). The junction had 0 bases not matched to a gene; V was cut back by 1 base and J by 4 bases. The CDR3 extends over 13 amino acids. The CDR3: CASSLEGAYGYTF. The CDR3 DNA reads as TGTGCCAGCAGCTTAGAGGGGGCCTATGGCTACACCTTC. The full variable domain, rest sourced from reference TRBV7-9 and TRBJ1-2, is DTGVSQNPRHKITKRGQNVTFRCDPISEHNRLYWYRQTLGQGPEFLTYFQNEAQLEKSRLLSDRFSAERPKGSFSTLEIQRTEQGDSAMYLCASSLEGAYGYTFGSGTRLTVV.

This clonotype was found a few times. The rearrangement links TRBV28 to TRBJ2-6; 7 nucleotides agree with TRBD1. Germline loops: CDR1 MDHEN, CDR2 SYDVKM. With 5 bases clipped from V and 0 bases from J, the junction kept 7 bases outside the gene matches. The CDR3 contains 17 residues. The CDR3 bases are TGTGCCAGCAGTCTAGACAGGGACCTCTCTGGGGCCAACGTCCTGACTTTC. Translation: CASSLDRDLSGANVLTF. Full variable domain (remainder filled in from reference TRBV28 and TRBJ2-6): DVKVTQSSRYLVKRTGEKVFLECVQDMDHENMFWYRQDPGLGLRLIYFSYDVKMKEKGDIPEGYSVSREKKERFSLILESASTNQTSMYLCASSLDRDLSGANVLTFGAGSRLTVL.

Only a few counts were recorded for this clonotype. The gene calls are TRBV9 and TRBJ2-7; the match to TRBD1 covers 7 bases. This CDR3 has 15 amino acids. V dropped 2 bases and J dropped 0; count of bases not matched to a gene: 5. CDR1 is SGDLS, CDR2 YYNGEE, per germline. The DNA for the CDR3 is TGTGCCAGCAGCGTGCAGGGGGACCTCTCCTACGAGCAGTACTTC. Encoded protein: CASSVQGDLSYEQYF.

This clonotype occurred many times. This sequence joins TRBV3-1 and TRBJ2-5; D possibly corresponds to TRBD1 (5 bases). With 5 bases removed from V and 1 base from J, the gap between germline ends came to 14 bases. Germline CDR1 and CDR2: LGHDT and YNNKEL (reference sequence). This CDR3 is 15 amino acids long. Here the CDR3 DNA reads TGTGCCAGCAGCGCCAGGGTAGACAGCCAAGAGACCCAGTACTTC. This codes for CASSARVDSQETQYF.

This clonotype has more than one count but fewer than ten. A much larger clone differs from this one at a single base, so this may be a read error. The chain uses TRBV6-1 and TRBJ2-5; D gene ambiguous. CDR1 and CDR2 (germline): MNHNS, SASEGT. V was trimmed by 4 bases and J by 1 base, leaving 19 bases between them. The CDR3 runs 17 residues. The CDR3 bases are TGTGCCAGCAGTGGAGAGAGATTGACGGCGCTCCAAGAGACCCAGTACTTC. This encodes CASSGERLTALQETQYF.

This clonotype was found many times. An end of the junction does not agree with germline; a read error may underlie this. The V gene is TRBV6-1, the J gene TRBJ2-7; D gene ambiguous. Germline CDR1 MNHNS, CDR2 SASEGT. The CDR3 spans 14 residues. Here the CDR3 DNA reads TGCGCCAGCAGTGAGTCCGGTCGACACTACGAGCAGTACTTC. Its protein is CASSESGRHYEQYF.

In its sample, this clonotype was seen many times. This chain links TRBV10-3 with TRBJ2-7; no clear D. The CDR3 sequence is 16 residues long. Germline V lookup: CDR1 ENHRY, CDR2 SYGVKD. V was shortened by 6 bases and J by 3 bases, with 21 bases between the two germline ends. The CDR3 bases are TGTGCCATCAGGGGCCCTGAGCTAGGAGCAGACTACGAGCAGTACTTC. Protein sequence: CAIRGPELGADYEQYF.

This clonotype was observed a few times. CDR3 nucleotides: TGTGCCAGCAGTTTATGGCCGGGAGGAAACACAGATACGCAGTATTTT. This translates into CASSLWPGGNTDTQYF. The chain couples TRBV12-3 or TRBV12-4 to TRBJ2-3, with 7 bases fitting TRBD2. The length of the CDR3 is 16 residues. Trimming at V came to 2 bases and at J to 2 bases, leaving 7 bases not matched to a gene.

This clonotype was counted at least ten times. V gene TRBV2 combines with J gene TRBJ1-2; 11 bases line up with TRBD1. The CDR3 is 15 residues long. Unmatched junction bases numbered 8, after V lost 9 bases and J lost 2 bases. Per germline, CDR1 SNHLY and CDR2 FYNNEI. The CDR3 DNA reads as TGTGCCAGAGCAGGGTGGGACAGGGGGAACTATGGCTACACCTTC. Its protein is CARAGWDRGNYGYTF.